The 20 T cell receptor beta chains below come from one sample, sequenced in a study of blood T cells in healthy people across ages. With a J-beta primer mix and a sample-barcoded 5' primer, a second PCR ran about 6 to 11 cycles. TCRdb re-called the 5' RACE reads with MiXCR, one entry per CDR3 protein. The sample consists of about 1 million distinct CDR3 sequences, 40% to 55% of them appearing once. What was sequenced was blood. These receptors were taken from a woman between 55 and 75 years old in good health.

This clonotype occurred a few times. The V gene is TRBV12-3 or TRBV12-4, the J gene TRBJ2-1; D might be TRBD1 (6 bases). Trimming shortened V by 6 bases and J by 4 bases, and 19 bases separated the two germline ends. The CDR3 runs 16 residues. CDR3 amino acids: CASSLKRGQGYNEQFF. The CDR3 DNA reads TGTGCCAGCAGCCTCAAGAGAGGGCAGGGGTACAATGAGCAGTTCTTC.

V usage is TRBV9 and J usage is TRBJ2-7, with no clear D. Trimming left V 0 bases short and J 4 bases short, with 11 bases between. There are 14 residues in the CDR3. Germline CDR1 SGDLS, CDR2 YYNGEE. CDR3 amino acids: CASSVGIIGYEQYF. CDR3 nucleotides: TGTGCCAGCAGCGTAGGAATAATTGGATACGAGCAGTACTTC. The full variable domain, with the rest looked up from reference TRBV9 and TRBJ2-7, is DSGVTQTPKHLITATGQRVTLRCSPRSGDLSVYWYQQSLDQGLQFLIQYYNGEERAKGNILERFSAQQFPDLHSELNLSSLELGDSALYFCASSVGIIGYEQYFGPGTRLTVT.

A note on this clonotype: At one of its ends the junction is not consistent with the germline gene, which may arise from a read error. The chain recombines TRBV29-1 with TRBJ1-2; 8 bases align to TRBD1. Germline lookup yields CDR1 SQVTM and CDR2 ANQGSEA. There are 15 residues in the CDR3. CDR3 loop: CGVVKSGQGLYGYTF. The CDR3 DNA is TGCGGCGTTGTGAAGTCCGGACAGGGCTTATATGGCTACACCTTC.

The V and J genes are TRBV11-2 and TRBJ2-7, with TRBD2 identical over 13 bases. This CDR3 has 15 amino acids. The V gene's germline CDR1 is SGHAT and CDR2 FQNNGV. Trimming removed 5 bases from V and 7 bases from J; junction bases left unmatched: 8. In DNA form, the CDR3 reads TGTGCCAGCAGCCCATGGACTAGCGGGAGCGATGAGCAGTACTTC. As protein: CASSPWTSGSDEQYF.

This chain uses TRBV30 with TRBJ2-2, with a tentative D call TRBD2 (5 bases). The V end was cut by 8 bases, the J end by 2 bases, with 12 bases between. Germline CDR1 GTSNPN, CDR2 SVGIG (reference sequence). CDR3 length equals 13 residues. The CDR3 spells CALSGYNTGELFF. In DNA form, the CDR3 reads TGTGCCCTCTCGGGGTATAACACCGGGGAGCTGTTTTTT.

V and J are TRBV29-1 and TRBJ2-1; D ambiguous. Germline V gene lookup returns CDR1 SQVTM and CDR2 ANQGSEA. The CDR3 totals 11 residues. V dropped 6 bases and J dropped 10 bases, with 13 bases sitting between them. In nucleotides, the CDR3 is TGCAGCGTCGGCGGCGATGGGGAGCAGTTCTTC. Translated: CSVGGDGEQFF.

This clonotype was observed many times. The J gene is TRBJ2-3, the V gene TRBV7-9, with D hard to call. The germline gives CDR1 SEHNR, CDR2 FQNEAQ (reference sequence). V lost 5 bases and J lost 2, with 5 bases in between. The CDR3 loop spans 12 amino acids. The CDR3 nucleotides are TGTGCCAGCAGCACCTTCACAGATACGCAGTATTTT. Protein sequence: CASSTFTDTQYF.

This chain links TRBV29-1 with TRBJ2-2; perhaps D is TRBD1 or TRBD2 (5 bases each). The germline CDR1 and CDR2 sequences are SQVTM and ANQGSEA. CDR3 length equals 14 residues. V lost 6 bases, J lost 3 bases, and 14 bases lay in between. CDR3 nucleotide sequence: TGCAGCGTGACTGGGGGAGCGGACACCGGGGAGCTGTTTTTT. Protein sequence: CSVTGGADTGELFF.

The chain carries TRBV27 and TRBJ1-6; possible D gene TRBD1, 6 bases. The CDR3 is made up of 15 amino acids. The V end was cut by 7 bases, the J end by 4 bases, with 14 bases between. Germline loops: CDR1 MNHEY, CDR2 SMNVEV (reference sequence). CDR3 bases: TGTGCCAGCATGGGCAGGGGCCAGTATAATTCACCCCTCCACTTT. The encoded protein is CASMGRGQYNSPLHF.

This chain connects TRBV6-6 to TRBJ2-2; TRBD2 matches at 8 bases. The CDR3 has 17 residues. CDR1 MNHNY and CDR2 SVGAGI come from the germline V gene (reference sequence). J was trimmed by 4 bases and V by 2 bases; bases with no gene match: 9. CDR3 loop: CASSYQREPPPTGELFF. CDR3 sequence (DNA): TGTGCCAGCAGTTACCAGCGGGAGCCTCCTCCCACCGGGGAGCTGTTTTTT.

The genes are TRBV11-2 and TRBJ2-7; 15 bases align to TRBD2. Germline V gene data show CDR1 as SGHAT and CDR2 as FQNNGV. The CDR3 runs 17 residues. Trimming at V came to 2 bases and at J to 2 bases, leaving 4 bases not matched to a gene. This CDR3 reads CASSLRTSGRVAYEQYF. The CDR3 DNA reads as TGTGCCAGCAGCTTAAGGACTAGCGGGAGGGTTGCCTACGAGCAGTACTTC.

CDR3: CSARSGTTFIKKQFF. In DNA, the CDR3 is TGCAGTGCTAGATCGGGTACCACCTTCATAAAAAAGCAGTTCTTC. The V and J genes are TRBV20-1 and TRBJ2-1; no clear D gene. Per the germline V gene, CDR1 is DFQATT and CDR2 is SNEGSKA (reference sequence). V was clipped by 2 bases and J by 11 bases, with 22 bases between them. The CDR3 is 15 residues long.

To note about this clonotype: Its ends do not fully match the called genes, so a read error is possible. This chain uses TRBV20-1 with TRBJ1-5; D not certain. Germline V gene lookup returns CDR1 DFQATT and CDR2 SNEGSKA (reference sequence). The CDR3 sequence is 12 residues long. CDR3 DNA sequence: TGCAGTGTTAGAAGGGGCAATCAGCCCCAGCATTTT. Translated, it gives CSVRRGNQPQHF.

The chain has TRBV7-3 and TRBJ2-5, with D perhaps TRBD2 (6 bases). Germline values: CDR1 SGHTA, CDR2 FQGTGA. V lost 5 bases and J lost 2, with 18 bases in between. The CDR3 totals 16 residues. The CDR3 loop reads CASSRSGSGWQETQYF. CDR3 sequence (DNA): TGTGCCAGCAGCCGCAGCGGTAGCGGATGGCAAGAGACCCAGTACTTC. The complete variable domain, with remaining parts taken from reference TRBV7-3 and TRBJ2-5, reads GAGVSQTPSNKVTEKGKYVELRCDPISGHTALYWYRQSLGQGPEFLIYFQGTGAADDSGLPNDRFFAVRPEGSVSTLKIQRTERGDSAVYLCASSRSGSGWQETQYFGPGTRLLVL.

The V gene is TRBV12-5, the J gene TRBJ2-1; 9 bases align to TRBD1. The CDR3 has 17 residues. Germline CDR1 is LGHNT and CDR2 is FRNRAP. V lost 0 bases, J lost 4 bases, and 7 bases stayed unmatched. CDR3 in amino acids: CASGLVLGTGSYNEQFF. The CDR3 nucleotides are TGTGCTAGTGGTTTGGTACTAGGGACAGGGAGTTACAATGAGCAGTTCTTC. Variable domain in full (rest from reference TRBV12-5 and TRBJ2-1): DARVTQTPRHKVTEMGQEVTMRCQPILGHNTVFWYRQTMMQGLELLAYFRNRAPLDDSGMPKDRFSAEMPDATLATLKIQPSEPRDSAVYFCASGLVLGTGSYNEQFFGPGTRLTVL.

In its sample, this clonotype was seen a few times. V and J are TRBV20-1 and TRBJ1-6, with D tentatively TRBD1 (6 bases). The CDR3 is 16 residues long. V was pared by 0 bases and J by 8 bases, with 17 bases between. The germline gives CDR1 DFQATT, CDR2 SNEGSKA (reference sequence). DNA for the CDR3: TGCAGTGCTAGAGATGGTGAGGGGACAATTTATTCACCCCTCCACTTT. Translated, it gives CSARDGEGTIYSPLHF.

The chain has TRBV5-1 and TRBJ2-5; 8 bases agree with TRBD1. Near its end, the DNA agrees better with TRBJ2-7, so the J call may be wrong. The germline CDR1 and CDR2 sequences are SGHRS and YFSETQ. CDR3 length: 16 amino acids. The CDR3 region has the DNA TGCGCCAGCAGCTCGATACCAGGACAGGGAGACGACGAGCAGTACTTC. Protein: CASSSIPGQGDDEQYF.

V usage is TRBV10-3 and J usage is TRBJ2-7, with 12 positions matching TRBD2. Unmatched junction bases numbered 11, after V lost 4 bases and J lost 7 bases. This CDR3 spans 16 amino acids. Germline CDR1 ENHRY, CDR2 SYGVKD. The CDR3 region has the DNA TGTGCCATCAGTGGGGGACTAGCGGGCTCCTACAATGAGCAGTACTTC. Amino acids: CAISGGLAGSYNEQYF.

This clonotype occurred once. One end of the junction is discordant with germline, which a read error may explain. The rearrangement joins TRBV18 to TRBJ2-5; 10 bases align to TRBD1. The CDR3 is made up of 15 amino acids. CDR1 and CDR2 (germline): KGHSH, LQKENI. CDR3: CASTPGQGIQETQYF. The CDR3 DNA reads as TGTGCCAGCACACCGGGACAGGGGATTCAAGAGACCCAGTACTTC. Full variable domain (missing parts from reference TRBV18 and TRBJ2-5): NAGVMQNPRHLVRRRGQEARLRCSPMKGHSHVYWYRQLPEEGLKFMVYLQKENIIDESGMPKERFSAEFPKEGPSILRIQQVVRGDSAAYFCASTPGQGIQETQYFGPGTRLLVL.

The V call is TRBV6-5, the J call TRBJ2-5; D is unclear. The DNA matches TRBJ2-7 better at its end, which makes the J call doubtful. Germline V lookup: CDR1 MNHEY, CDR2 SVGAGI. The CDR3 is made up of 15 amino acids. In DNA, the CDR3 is TGTGCCAGCAGTTCCGGGTGGAGACGACCCTACGAGCAGTACTTC. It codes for CASSSGWRRPYEQYF.